The present T cell receptor beta chain was sequenced within a study of control samples from healthy donors and cancer patients. Profiled with immunoSEQ multiplex PCR; TCRdb holds only in-frame clones, not every one. Among tens of thousands of clones, 94% were seen once, and the ten largest hold around 3.7%. The source material was blood. The clonotype was recovered from a man aged 30 to 39 in good health.

DNA for the CDR3: TGTGCCAGCAGTTCCCCCGACAGGGGGCTTGGCTACACCTTC. The encoded protein is CASSSPDRGLGYTF. The V call is TRBV27, the J call TRBJ1-2, with 10 positions matching TRBD1. CDR3 length: 14 residues. V shed 4 bases and J 7 bases; nucleotides not matched to a gene: 6. Germline lookup yields CDR1 MNHEY and CDR2 SMNVEV (reference sequence).